This T cell receptor (beta chain) appears in the sequencing data of a study of OX40 agonist ivuxolimab in advanced cancers. Study background: Patients were roughly 83% male with ages roughly 20 to 80, mean about 60.

Patients with a history of autoimmune disease or on systemic immunosuppression were excluded. For this clone: The antigen is undetermined.

Generated by immunoSEQ multiplex PCR, the TCRdb table keeps only in-frame clones and is missing some. The sample records about 140,000 clones, 85% to 95% being singletons. The CDR3 sequence is 15 residues long. From germline, CDR1 is SGHRS and CDR2 YFSETQ. The V segment lost 4 bases and the J segment 9 bases; nucleotides outside the gene matches: 10. Study results and caveats: On average, CD8+ T cells had more expanded clones than CD4+. Among the least clonally expanded were partial responders at 0.1-3.0 mg/kg.

The material was CD4+ or CD8+ T cells sorted from blood, obtained in a trial of the OX40 agonist ivuxolimab. V is TRBV5-1 and J is TRBJ2-1; TRBD1 aligns across 10 bases. The TCR comes from an adult with an advanced solid tumor such as melanoma, head and neck, liver or kidney cancer. The CDR3 region is CASSRNSGTGVEQFF. The CDR3 DNA is TGCGCCAGCAGCCGAAACTCCGGGACAGGGGTTGAGCAGTTCTTC.